This TCR beta chain emerged from a study of T cells in Graves' hyperthyroidism and ophthalmopathy. The table lists this clonotype with many counts. Germline V lookup: CDR1 SEHNR, CDR2 FQNEAQ (reference sequence). This CDR3 comprises 13 residues. Trimming stripped 3 bases from V and 2 bases from J, with 7 bases between. Amplification of TCR beta CDR3 regions used RNA as the template. When the TCR CDR3 underwent first-round RT-PCR, the HTBI primer set was used. TCRdb reanalysed the multiplex PCR reads using MiXCR and keeps one entry per CDR3 protein. Of about 400,000 distinct CDR3 sequences in the sample, about 15% were seen once.

The chain has TRBV7-9 and TRBJ2-5, with D unresolved. The sequencing sample was made of blood. This sequence was found in a woman in her thirties with Graves' hyperthyroidism. CDR3 region: CASSFPKQETQYF. The CDR3 DNA is TGTGCCAGCAGCTTTCCCAAGCAAGAGACCCAGTACTTC. The variable domain in full, completed from reference TRBV7-9 and TRBJ2-5, reads DTGVSQNPRHKITKRGQNVTFRCDPISEHNRLYWYRQTLGQGPEFLTYFQNEAQLEKSRLLSDRFSAERPKGSFSTLEIQRTEQGDSAMYLCASSFPKQETQYFGPGTRLLVL.